One TCR beta chain is described in this entry. The antigen it binds to is not known. Within one base of it there is no much larger clone, and no base qualities were kept. The donors were healthy, HIV-negative adults with no recently reported acute infections or vaccinations. Every donor was a Caucasian adult residing in Nashville, Tennessee, USA. CD4+ T cells were enriched by magnetic negative selection; naive cells were then positively selected on CD45RA, and the negative fraction formed the memory subset. Blood was collected by leukapheresis, and PBMCs were isolated by Ficoll-Histopaque density gradient centrifugation and then cryopreserved in liquid nitrogen vapor phase. Analytical flow cytometry was used to check the purity and quantity of every magnetically sorted T cell population. From each sorted fraction, genomic DNA was isolated and quantified by UV absorbance on a Nanodrop 2000c. The sample comes from a study of shared clonotypes between healthy human individuals (dated by TCRdb to the early 2020s). Concerning the study at large: The cohort comprised a couple of women and a few men aged 18 to 49 years. Blood TCR repertoires of four to six healthy adults were deeply sequenced to estimate repertoire size and the extent of clonotype sharing between individuals. For each donor, three plates each were used for CD4 naive and CD4 memory, two plates were used for CD8 naive, and one plate was used for CD8 memory. Each donor's leukapheresis produced roughly between roughly 0.85 and 10 billion PBMCs. To increase sequencing depth and limit assay-specific biases, different laboratories used diverse techniques to prepare libraries and sequence TCR repertoires.

CDR1 is given as MNHNS and CDR2 as SASEGT, both from the germline V gene. V was cut back by 7 bases and J by 10 bases, leaving a gap of 17 bases between them. From its cysteine to its phenylalanine, the CDR3 spans 14 amino acids. CDR3 DNA is the only sequence kept; it has 42 bases, read in frame from the first base. Using the deep immunoSEQ assay, TCR CDR3 regions were amplified from genomic DNA by multiplex PCR. For each cell subset, the extracted genomic DNA was distributed evenly across all wells of several immunoSEQ 96-well plates, and each plate served as one replicate. For sorted subsets, around 200 ng genomic DNA, equal to 25,000 to 35,000 T cell genomes, was loaded into each replicate PCR. The purified libraries were quantified using a Qubit 3.0 fluorometer, sized with a Bioanalyzer 2100, and then quantified again using the KAPA Library Quantification kit. Every immunoSEQ 96-well plate was sequenced on a dedicated single-read 150-cycle Illumina NextSeq 550 flow cell. Per the source publication's procedure: Because the immunoSEQ output included only junctional sequences and no quality scores, the filtering could not be the same as the filtering used for full-length reads. Sequences were annotated with PyIR, a Python wrapper for IgBLAST v1.9, and V/J genes and CDR3 were assigned using IMGT germline references. Reads were filtered out if the reads had weak V/J assignments (E-value above 1e-6), no CDR3, stop codons, out-of-frame junctions, or ambiguous translated residues. V3J clonotypes were defined as sequences sharing an identical inferred V gene, J gene, and CDR3 amino acid sequence. The percentage overlap between two repertoires was calculated by dividing the number of shared unique clonotypes by the size of the smaller repertoire. Richness of each repertoire was evaluated using RTK rarefaction, the Chao1 estimator, and Recon v2.1 estimates of unobserved clonotypes. OLGA was used to compute generation probabilities for all TCRbeta clonotypes that the gDNA method yielded from four donors. The table was pulled from immuneACCESS by TCRdb, which kept in-frame rearrangements only. Such tables lose some clones; where checked, under half of the loss comes from unresolved V genes, and the rest has no known cause. D and trimming were read from the DNA, whereas the V and J calls and clone size are those reported in that table. This sample gives millions of clones in total; roughly 94% of them show up just once. In total, the top ten clones hold roughly 0.13% of the sample.

Overall study outcomes, separate from this receptor: Sharing across several donors was observed for 4.5% to 6.5% of naive CD4, 3.5% of naive CD8, 2% to 2.5% of memory CD4, and approximately 0.41% of memory CD8 clonotypes. Pairwise subsampling led to the expectation that sequencing depth would affect the degree of clonotype sharing among donors. Rarefaction of sorted-subset datasets indicated incomplete sequencing despite the large sequencing depth. Because the study included only a small number of donors, the genetic and exposure-history diversity represented was limited. Sampling was restricted to blood, and TCR repertoires in tissues likely differ from the TCR repertoires found in blood. Compared with non-shared clonotypes, clonotypes shared by all four sorted-subset donors had higher generation probabilities. Larger estimated clonotype richness was generally found for naive subsets than for memory subsets.

The TCR comes from a young man in good health. Sequenced: naive CD4+ T cells sorted from blood. The cell subset or site label for this specimen denotes: CD45RA+ positively selected. The sequence is built from TRBV6-1 and TRBJ1-6; no D gene is confidently identified. The CDR3 corresponds to CASIETPADSPLHF. Read as DNA, the sequence is TGTGCCAGCATAGAGACACCGGCAGACTCACCCCTCCACTTT.